These 28 T cell receptor beta chains share one sample of origin, sequenced in a study of cytomegalovirus exposure and HLA in healthy donors. PCR primers comprised 60 Vbeta and 13 Jbeta primers. Some clones are missing from TCRdb's copy, which holds only in-frame ones; the method was immunoSEQ multiplex PCR. The data show approximately 100,000 clones, 75% to 85% seen once. Sequenced: PBMCs. These receptors originate from a woman in her forties in good health and CMV-seronegative.

This clone showed up just once. The chain combines TRBV15 with TRBJ2-7; 8 bases map to TRBD1. The CDR3 spans 13 residues. The ends lost 6 bases at V and 6 bases at J; junction bases unmatched: 7. Germline V gene lookup returns CDR1 LNHNV and CDR2 YYDKDF (reference sequence). CDR3 coding DNA: TGTGCCACCAGAAGGACAGGGTCTGGCGAGCAGTACTTC. It yields the protein CATRRTGSGEQYF.

This chain connects TRBV5-4 to TRBJ2-7; D possibly corresponds to TRBD1 (5 bases). CDR3 length: 14 residues. The V end was cut by 4 bases, the J end by 5 bases, with 16 bases between. Germline assignment: CDR1 SGHNT and CDR2 YYREEE (reference sequence). The CDR3 region has the DNA TGTGCCAGCAGCCACCCCGGGCAGGGCCACGAGCAGTACTTC. Protein sequence: CASSHPGQGHEQYF.

The rearrangement joins TRBV5-1 to TRBJ2-3, with a possible D match to TRBD2 (6 bases). The CDR3 covers 16 residues. Per the germline V gene, CDR1 is SGHRS and CDR2 is YFSETQ. V dropped 4 bases and J dropped 0 bases, with 15 bases sitting between them. The CDR3 DNA reads TGCGCCAGCAGCCGCCTTGTAGGGACTAGCACAGATACGCAGTATTTT. The encoded protein is CASSRLVGTSTDTQYF.

This chain uses TRBV9 with TRBJ1-1; D remains ambiguous. This CDR3 is built from 13 residues. Germline V gene sequence: CDR1 SGDLS, CDR2 YYNGEE. V lost 5 bases and J lost 4, with 12 bases in between. CDR3 sequence (DNA): TGTGCCAGCAGGAGACTCCGAGGCACTGAAGCTTTCTTT. Protein sequence: CASRRLRGTEAFF.

This rearrangement joins TRBV19 to TRBJ1-1; maybe TRBD1 (5 bases). Germline values: CDR1 LNHDA, CDR2 SQIVND (reference sequence). This CDR3 has 14 residues. The V end lost 5 bases, the J end lost 4 bases, and 14 bases lay between the germline ends. The DNA of the CDR3 is TGTGCCAGTAGTTGGGGCCGAGAGATCACTGAAGCTTTCTTT. Amino acid sequence: CASSWGREITEAFF.

This clone was detected only once. This chain connects TRBV5-8 to TRBJ1-5, with D possibly matching TRBD1 (6 bases). The CDR3 consists of 15 residues. The V gene's germline CDR1 is SGHTS and CDR2 YDEGEE. With 7 bases removed from V and 1 base from J, the gap between germline ends came to 15 bases. CDR3 protein: CASRRRQASNQPQHF. The CDR3 coding sequence is TGTGCCAGCCGTCGAAGACAGGCAAGCAATCAGCCCCAGCATTTT.

The table lists this clone with a count of one. A junction boundary mismatches the germline segment, possibly from a read error. The V and J genes are TRBV9 and TRBJ1-2; 8 positions agree with TRBD1. Germline V gene sequence: CDR1 SGDLS, CDR2 YYNGEE. This CDR3 has 15 residues. The CDR3 DNA sequence: TGTGCCAGCAGCGTAGATTGGACAGGGAGAATGGGCTACCCCTTC. Protein sequence: CASSVDWTGRMGYPF.

V gene TRBV5-1 combines with J gene TRBJ2-5; TRBD2 aligns across 8 bases. The CDR3 runs to 16 residues. Germline CDR1 and CDR2: SGHRS and YFSETQ. J gave up 5 bases and V 4 bases, and 13 bases lay outside the gene matches. The DNA of the CDR3 is TGCGCCAGCAGCCAGCCGGAGCGGGGGAGCGGGGAGACCCAGTACTTC. Translating it yields CASSQPERGSGETQYF.

The gene calls are TRBV30 and TRBJ2-3; D unclear. The CDR3 has 13 amino acids. Germline loops: CDR1 GTSNPN, CDR2 SVGIG (reference sequence). V dropped 4 bases and J dropped 1 base, with 9 bases sitting between them. The CDR3 loop reads CAWNPQGTDTQYF. Written as DNA, the CDR3 is TGTGCCTGGAATCCTCAGGGCACAGATACGCAGTATTTT. Based on the CDR3 plus reference TRBV30 and TRBJ2-3, the full variable domain is SQTIHQWPATLVQPVGSPLSLECTVEGTSNPNLYWYRQAAGRGLQLLFYSVGIGQISSEVPQNLSASRPQDRQFILSSKKLLLSDSGFYLCAWNPQGTDTQYFGPGTRLTVL.

J is TRBJ2-1 and V is TRBV5-1; D uncertain. The germline CDR1 and CDR2 sequences are SGHRS and YFSETQ. The CDR3 has 15 residues. The V and J ends lost 2 bases and 1 base respectively, with 10 bases between them. The CDR3 loop reads CASSFLRKSYNEQFF. The CDR3 DNA reads TGCGCCAGCAGCTTCTTGAGAAAGTCCTACAATGAGCAGTTCTTC.

This clone appeared a few times. The chain carries TRBV6-1 and TRBJ2-2; weak D call: TRBD1 (6 bases). V was cut by 7 bases and J by 3 bases, with 15 bases left in between. Germline assignment: CDR1 MNHNS and CDR2 SASEGT. The length of the CDR3 is 15 residues. The CDR3 sequence: CASIRGQLYTGELFF. DNA for the CDR3: TGTGCCAGCATCAGAGGACAGTTATACACCGGGGAGCTGTTTTTT.

The J gene is TRBJ2-1, the V gene TRBV9; 9 bases are a match to TRBD2. CDR1 is SGDLS, CDR2 YYNGEE, per germline. Trimming removed 3 bases from V and 4 bases from J; junction bases left unmatched: 5. The CDR3 extends over 15 amino acids. CDR3 nucleotides: TGTGCCAGCAGCGAGAGGCTAGCGGGGTACAATGAGCAGTTCTTC. Its protein is CASSERLAGYNEQFF.

The chain joins TRBV2 to TRBJ1-5, with D possibly matching TRBD1 (6 bases). Germline V gene lookup returns CDR1 SNHLY and CDR2 FYNNEI. Trimming took off 3 bases at V and 2 bases at J, with 14 bases between the two ends. The CDR3 covers 16 residues. In nucleotides, the CDR3 is TGTGCCAGCAGTGAGAGTTCCAGGGGTGGCAATCAGCCCCAGCATTTT. Amino acids: CASSESSRGGNQPQHF.

This chain links TRBV30 with TRBJ1-1, with TRBD1 matching 10 bases. Germline loops: CDR1 GTSNPN, CDR2 SVGIG (reference sequence). The CDR3 contains 13 residues. V dropped 5 bases and J dropped 4; count of bases not matched to a gene: 4. The CDR3 nucleotides are TGTGCCTGGGAGACAGGGGGCGGCACTGAAGCTTTCTTT. Translation gives CAWETGGGTEAFF.

The V and J genes are TRBV2 and TRBJ1-2, with 11 nucleotides matching TRBD1. The CDR3 covers 15 residues. V was clipped by 10 bases and J by 4 bases; unmatched bases: 11. The germline V gene has CDR1 SNHLY and CDR2 FYNNEI. The CDR3 protein is CATSIPGTGGYGYTF. DNA of the CDR3: TGTGCCACCTCAATCCCTGGGACAGGGGGCTATGGCTACACCTTC.

The genes are TRBV5-1 and TRBJ2-2; D uncertain. This CDR3 comprises 14 residues. The V gene's germline CDR1 is SGHRS and CDR2 YFSETQ. V was pared by 4 bases and J by 1 base, with 8 bases between. CDR3 in DNA: TGCGCCAGCAGCCCAGGTTGGAACACCGGGGAGCTGTTTTTT. Encoded protein: CASSPGWNTGELFF.

The chain employs TRBV9 and TRBJ2-5; 7 bases align to TRBD2. CDR1 and CDR2 from the germline V gene are SGDLS and YYNGEE. Trimming at V came to 0 bases and at J to 5 bases, leaving 13 bases not matched to a gene. This CDR3 comprises 17 residues. CDR3 amino acids: CASSVGVQRDFGETQYF. Here the CDR3 DNA reads TGTGCCAGCAGCGTAGGGGTACAGCGGGACTTTGGGGAGACCCAGTACTTC.

This clone showed up just a few times. The chain combines TRBV25-1 with TRBJ1-1; D ambiguous. CDR3 length: 12 residues. V lost 5 bases to trimming and J lost 1 base, with 5 bases between them. The germline CDR1 and CDR2 sequences are MGHDK and SYGVNS. CDR3: CASSFGNTEAFF. As DNA, the CDR3 is TGTGCCAGCAGTTTCGGGAACACTGAAGCTTTCTTT.

The CDR3 nucleotides are TGTGCCAGCAGGACCCGACTAGCACTGGGGGGGAGGAGGGATGAGCAGTTCTTC. The encoded protein is CASRTRLALGGRRDEQFF. The chain recombines TRBV27 with TRBJ2-1, with TRBD2 matching over 7 bases. The CDR3 is 18 amino acids. CDR1 is MNHEY, CDR2 SMNVEV, per germline (reference sequence). The J segment lost 8 bases and the V segment lost 6 bases, leaving 22 bases of the junction unmatched.

In DNA, the CDR3 is TGTGCCAGCAGGTTCGGTTGGAGGGAACTAGATACGCAGTATTTT. Encoded protein: CASRFGWRELDTQYF. V and J are TRBV5-8 and TRBJ2-3; D might be TRBD2 (6 bases). Germline assignment: CDR1 SGHTS and CDR2 YDEGEE. This CDR3 has 15 residues. Deletions cut 5 bases from V and 5 bases from J, with 18 bases between.

The sample holds a few counts of this clone. The chain recombines TRBV10-2 with TRBJ1-5; the D is unclear. In germline, CDR1 is WSHSY, CDR2 SAAADI. The V gene lost 2 bases and the J gene lost 4 bases, with 21 bases spanning the gap. This CDR3 comprises 18 residues. CDR3 region: CASSEKWQAEGHNQPQHF. As DNA, the CDR3 is TGCGCCAGCAGTGAGAAGTGGCAGGCCGAGGGCCATAATCAGCCCCAGCATTTT.

Only a few counts were recorded for this clone. CDR3 in amino acids: CASSVVPGREQYF. The DNA for the CDR3 is TGTGCCAGCAGCGTAGTGCCGGGTCGCGAGCAGTACTTC. J is TRBJ2-7 and V is TRBV9; no clear D gene. Trimming took 0 bases from V and 6 from J, leaving 10 bases between them. CDR3 length: 13 amino acids. Germline V gene data show CDR1 as SGDLS and CDR2 as YYNGEE. The variable domain in full, with the rest retrieved from reference TRBV9 and TRBJ2-7, is DSGVTQTPKHLITATGQRVTLRCSPRSGDLSVYWYQQSLDQGLQFLIQYYNGEERAKGNILERFSAQQFPDLHSELNLSSLELGDSALYFCASSVVPGREQYFGPGTRLTVT.

The rearrangement uses TRBV30 and TRBJ1-6; D uncertain. Trimming pared 2 bases from V and 7 bases from J, leaving 9 bases between. The germline gives CDR1 GTSNPN, CDR2 SVGIG (reference sequence). The CDR3 totals 13 residues. CDR3 residues: CAWSTSGNSPLHF. CDR3 DNA: TGTGCCTGGAGTACCAGCGGGAATTCACCCCTCCACTTT.

In its sample, this clone was seen once. An end of the junction does not agree with germline; a read error may underlie this. The rearrangement uses TRBV29-1 and TRBJ2-4; no clear D. Germline values: CDR1 SQVTM, CDR2 ANQGSEA. This CDR3 comprises 13 residues. The CDR3 coding sequence is TGCAGCGTTGAAGATTTAGCCGAAAACATTCAGTACTTC. It translates to CSVEDLAENIQYF.

The chain carries TRBV4-1 and TRBJ2-7, with D unclear. The CDR3 runs to 13 residues. Germline V lookup: CDR1 MGHRA, CDR2 YSYEKL. The V gene lost 1 base and the J gene lost 2 bases, with 6 bases spanning the gap. Here the CDR3 reads CASSQGETYEQYF. Here the CDR3 DNA reads TGCGCCAGCAGCCAAGGAGAGACCTACGAGCAGTACTTC.

This chain connects TRBV7-9 to TRBJ1-2; the match to TRBD1 covers 9 bases. This CDR3 comprises 13 residues. With 4 bases clipped from V and 8 bases from J, the junction kept 5 bases outside the gene matches. Germline V CDR1 and CDR2: SEHNR, FQNEAQ (reference sequence). In DNA, the CDR3 is TGTGCCAGCAGCTCGGACAGGGGACAAGGCTACACCTTC. Amino acid sequence: CASSSDRGQGYTF.

The chain carries TRBV5-6 and TRBJ1-1; TRBD1 agrees at 10 bases. The CDR3 length is 15 residues. Germline V lookup: CDR1 SGHDT, CDR2 YYEEEE. V gave up 3 bases and J gave up 4 bases; unmatched junction bases: 6. The CDR3 loop reads CASSSMTGGGTEAFF. For the CDR3, the DNA is TGTGCCAGCAGCTCGATGACAGGGGGCGGCACTGAAGCTTTCTTT.

This clone was recorded a few times. The chain carries TRBV7-2 and TRBJ1-5, with a possible D match to TRBD1 (6 bases). The V gene's germline CDR1 is SGHTA and CDR2 FQGNSA. V lost 3 bases and J 4 bases, leaving 10 bases between the germline ends. The CDR3 is 14 amino acids. The CDR3 spells CASSFDRSNQPQHF. In DNA form, the CDR3 reads TGTGCCAGCAGCTTTGACAGGTCAAATCAGCCCCAGCATTTT.